Listed below are T cell receptor beta chains from one sample, sequenced in a study of blood T cell repertoires in COVID-19. The table came from immunoSEQ multiplex PCR; TCRdb's copy has only in-frame clones and leaves some out. The sample has 220,000 or so clones; 80% to 90% are singletons. Sequencing used peripheral blood. Receptors were obtained from a young man with active or convalescent COVID-19. Both conserved end residues are part of each CDR3. Each record gives: CDR3 protein, V gene.

CDR3 protein: CASSSGFSSKNIQYF
V gene: TRBV7-3

CDR3 protein: CATGLAGTTDTQYF
V gene: TRBV24-1

CDR3 protein: CASSSGKGYTF
V gene: TRBV6-5

CDR3 protein: CAWSVFGTPAAETQYF
V gene: TRBV30

CDR3 protein: CASSIDSLNEQYF
V gene: TRBV5-8

CDR3 protein: CASSPGRQATPYGYTF
V gene: TRBV4-1

CDR3 protein: CASSPGTGSYNEQFF
V gene: TRBV4-3

CDR3 protein: CASSSPTVRGGETQYF
V gene: TRBV7-2

CDR3 protein: CASSRTRIYGYTF
V gene: TRBV28

CDR3 protein: CASSVEGARVTEAFF
V gene: TRBV9

CDR3 protein: CASSSAGLVNTGELFF
V gene: TRBV11-1

CDR3 protein: CASSLGSVETQYF
V gene: TRBV7-2

CDR3 protein: CASSQDWGGQPQHF
V gene: TRBV3-1/TRBV3-2

CDR3 protein: CASSGGQGRRVDEQYF
V gene: TRBV7-2

CDR3 protein: CASSLSPKGAAHNSPLHF
V gene: TRBV11-3

CDR3 protein: CAWSRTNPETQYF
V gene: TRBV30

CDR3 protein: CASTSWGQQAFF
V gene: TRBV28

CDR3 protein: CASSHHNIRDRVSSYEQYF
V gene: TRBV18

CDR3 protein: CASSPRTSHYEQYF
V gene: TRBV7-9

CDR3 protein: CASLNAGLAGEETQYF
V gene: TRBV28

CDR3 protein: CASSPGRSYEQYF
V gene: TRBV5-4

CDR3 protein: CASSLRASGSNEQFF
V gene: TRBV7-9

CDR3 protein: CASTHYDRGSDYGYTF
V gene: TRBV3-1/TRBV3-2

CDR3 protein: CASSRDIPGLAGVTAQETQYF
V gene: TRBV28

CDR3 protein: CASSQGGLLSSYEQYF
V gene: TRBV4-1

CDR3 protein: CASSVTGTYEQYF
V gene: TRBV9

CDR3 protein: CASSDPRGGVSEKLFF
V gene: TRBV10-1

CDR3 protein: CASLPPGTGPSYGYTF
V gene: TRBV10-2

CDR3 protein: CASSSPGLAAETQYF
V gene: TRBV5-4

CDR3 protein: CASSYSSTGSYNEQFF
V gene: TRBV6-6

CDR3 protein: CASMELASGELFF
V gene: TRBV6-5

CDR3 protein: CASSLLPWFSGGHNTGELFF
V gene: TRBV28

CDR3 protein: CASSPGQGGPREQFF
V gene: TRBV27

CDR3 protein: CASSLRQGAGEQYF
V gene: TRBV27

CDR3 protein: CASSPGTSGDTQYF
V gene: TRBV7-2

CDR3 protein: CASRDSTDTQYF
V gene: TRBV12-3/TRBV12-4

CDR3 protein: CASSYGQGIETQYF
V gene: TRBV6-5

CDR3 protein: CASWTGGSEQYF
V gene: TRBV30

CDR3 protein: CATSREAGVYSNQPQHF
V gene: TRBV15

CDR3 protein: CASSLDRGRSPLHF
V gene: TRBV11-2

CDR3 protein: CASSSGQGLSGIQYF
V gene: TRBV5-6

CDR3 protein: CASMSYSSGANVLTF
V gene: TRBV2

CDR3 protein: CASSSSIRELFF
V gene: TRBV28

CDR3 protein: CASSRDSGQGVGNSPLHF
V gene: TRBV4-3

CDR3 protein: CASRGPGGRAPLHF
V gene: TRBV2

CDR3 protein: CASSPQTGEPYEQYF
V gene: TRBV9

CDR3 protein: CASSPLAEQYF
V gene: TRBV6-2/TRBV6-3

CDR3 protein: CASSLWAGGYSGANVLTF
V gene: TRBV5-6

CDR3 protein: CASSPGTGHQPQHF
V gene: TRBV3-1/TRBV3-2